The clone carrying this T cell receptor (beta chain) was observed a handful of times. Its cognate antigen is unknown. The sample comes from a study of T cells in localized non-small cell lung cancer. Overall study results and limits: Turning up in adjacent lung were a median approximately 57 of the top 100 tumor clones.

This CDR3 contains 13 residues. Trimming took 0 bases from V and 10 from J, leaving 13 bases between them. Germline CDR1 MNHEY, CDR2 SMNVEV (reference sequence). Assay used: immunoSEQ multiplex PCR; TCRdb lists only in-frame clones, some missing. The top ten hold almost 60% of the sample, which has 5,000 to 6,500 clones, about 79% seen once. This material consisted of peripheral blood mononuclear cells, taken before any cancer treatment. The TCR originated in a female donor over 55 with stage II lung adenocarcinoma. The chain combines TRBV27 with TRBJ2-7; tentatively, D is TRBD1 or TRBD2 (6 bases each). CDR3 sequence reads: CASSLSGRGGQYV. The CDR3 DNA is TGTGCCAGCAGTTTATCCGGGAGAGGGGGACAGTACGTC.